These T cell receptor beta chains were read from a single sample in a study of response to subunit inactivated influenza vaccine. TCRdb reprocessed the RT-PCR reads via MiXCR and lists one record per CDR3 protein. The sample holds roughly 700,000 distinct CDR3 sequences, 15% to 17% seen once. Material: PBMCs from blood, obtained about 11 days after vaccination. Receptor source: a man in his fifties or sixties who received an inactivated influenza vaccine. Each CDR3 is given with its conserved first and last residue. Fields, in order: CDR3 protein, CDR3 DNA, clone size, D gene, J gene, V gene, CDR3 length. The D gene is left open where the match is weak. Size values are once, few and many counts, or a class for expanded clones, and some rows have none.

CDR3 protein: CASSPTTGVYEQYF
CDR3 DNA: TGTGCCAGCAGCCCGACGACAGGTGTATACGAGCAGTACTTC
clone size: many
D gene: NA
J gene: TRBJ2-7
V gene: TRBV7-2
CDR3 length: 14

CDR3 protein: CASSFPLAESTDTQYF
CDR3 DNA: TGTGCCAGCAGCTTTCCCTTAGCGGAGTCCACAGATACGCAGTATTTT
clone size: NA
D gene: NA
J gene: TRBJ2-3
V gene: TRBV9
CDR3 length: 16

CDR3 protein: CSVLTGTGGYEQYF
CDR3 DNA: TGCAGCGTACTTACCGGGACAGGGGGCTACGAGCAGTACTTC
clone size: NA
D gene: TRBD1
J gene: TRBJ2-7
V gene: TRBV29-1
CDR3 length: 14

CDR3 protein: CASSLNMGFGGSEAFF
CDR3 DNA: TGTGCCAGCAGCTTAAATATGGGGTTCGGGGGGTCTGAAGCTTTCTTT
clone size: NA
D gene: NA
J gene: TRBJ1-1
V gene: TRBV7-2
CDR3 length: 16

CDR3 protein: CASSEAIRGNEQFF
CDR3 DNA: TGTGCCAGCAGTGAAGCAATCAGGGGCAATGAGCAGTTCTTC
clone size: few
D gene: NA
J gene: TRBJ2-1
V gene: TRBV6-1
CDR3 length: 14

CDR3 protein: CASSLARTGGYGYTF
CDR3 DNA: TGTGCCAGCAGCTTAGCCCGGACCGGGGGCTATGGCTACACCTTC
clone size: NA
D gene: NA
J gene: TRBJ1-2
V gene: TRBV7-2
CDR3 length: 15

CDR3 protein: CASSGETTSGADTQYF
CDR3 DNA: TGTGCCAGCAGTGGAGAGACCACCTCCGGGGCAGATACGCAGTATTTT
clone size: NA
D gene: NA
J gene: TRBJ2-3
V gene: TRBV6-1
CDR3 length: 16

CDR3 protein: CASSSTTSGRGYNEQFF
CDR3 DNA: TGTGCCAGCAGTTCGACGACTAGCGGGAGAGGATACAATGAGCAGTTCTTC
clone size: few
D gene: TRBD2
J gene: TRBJ2-1
V gene: TRBV12-3/TRBV12-4
CDR3 length: 17

CDR3 protein: CASSLLGDSIKPGFF
CDR3 DNA: TGTGCCAGCAGCTTGTTAGGGGACAGTATAAAACCGGGGTTCTTC
clone size: many
D gene: TRBD1
J gene: TRBJ2-1
V gene: TRBV5-6
CDR3 length: 15

CDR3 protein: CASSDQRAQPQHF
CDR3 DNA: TGTGCCAGCAGTGACCAAAGGGCTCAGCCCCAGCATTTT
clone size: few
D gene: NA
J gene: TRBJ1-5
V gene: TRBV2
CDR3 length: 13

CDR3 protein: CSVEGRGDRHNEQFF
CDR3 DNA: TGCAGCGTTGAAGGGCGTGGGGACAGACACAATGAGCAGTTCTTC
clone size: few
D gene: TRBD1
J gene: TRBJ2-1
V gene: TRBV29-1
CDR3 length: 15

CDR3 protein: CASSLLGVDPSNSPLHF
CDR3 DNA: TGTGCCAGCAGTTTATTGGGCGTCGACCCTTCTAATTCACCCCTCCACTTT
clone size: few
D gene: NA
J gene: TRBJ1-6
V gene: TRBV28
CDR3 length: 17

CDR3 protein: CASSPLAVHNEQFF
CDR3 DNA: TGTGCCAGCTCACCATTGGCAGTACACAATGAGCAGTTCTTC
clone size: few
D gene: NA
J gene: TRBJ2-1
V gene: TRBV18
CDR3 length: 14

CDR3 protein: CASSLNLYGYTF
CDR3 DNA: TGTGCCAGCAGTTTAAACCTCTATGGCTACACCTTC
clone size: many
D gene: NA
J gene: TRBJ1-2
V gene: TRBV12-3/TRBV12-4
CDR3 length: 12

CDR3 protein: CASTKTGTDTQYF
CDR3 DNA: TGCGCCAGCACAAAAACGGGGACAGATACGCAGTATTTT
clone size: few
D gene: NA
J gene: TRBJ2-3
V gene: TRBV5-1
CDR3 length: 13

CDR3 protein: CASSITPFGYGYTF
CDR3 DNA: TGTGCCAGCAGCATAACGCCGTTCGGGTATGGCTACACCTTC
clone size: few
D gene: NA
J gene: TRBJ1-2
V gene: TRBV5-4
CDR3 length: 14

CDR3 protein: CSARNPGQGVGNEQFF
CDR3 DNA: TGCAGTGCTAGAAACCCGGGACAGGGGGTCGGGAATGAGCAGTTCTTC
clone size: NA
D gene: TRBD1
J gene: TRBJ2-1
V gene: TRBV20-1
CDR3 length: 16

CDR3 protein: CSVDTGTGQETQYF
CDR3 DNA: TGCAGCGTTGACACAGGGACCGGTCAAGAGACCCAGTACTTC
clone size: NA
D gene: NA
J gene: TRBJ2-5
V gene: TRBV29-1
CDR3 length: 14

CDR3 protein: CASSPPGFYNEQFF
CDR3 DNA: TGCGCCAGCAGCCCCCCGGGGTTCTACAATGAGCAGTTCTTC
clone size: many
D gene: NA
J gene: TRBJ2-1
V gene: TRBV7-8
CDR3 length: 14

CDR3 protein: CASSLFGIQYNEQFF
CDR3 DNA: TGTGCCAGCAGCTTGTTTGGTATTCAGTACAATGAGCAGTTCTTC
clone size: NA
D gene: NA
J gene: TRBJ2-1
V gene: TRBV7-2
CDR3 length: 15

CDR3 protein: CASSLGPGLGRETQYF
CDR3 DNA: TGTGCCAGCAGCTTAGGCCCAGGTCTAGGGAGGGAGACCCAGTACTTC
clone size: few
D gene: NA
J gene: TRBJ2-5
V gene: TRBV7-2
CDR3 length: 16

CDR3 protein: CASSQRMRQGSTDTQYF
CDR3 DNA: TGCGCCAGCAGCCAAAGAATGAGACAGGGTTCCACAGATACGCAGTATTTT
clone size: few
D gene: TRBD1
J gene: TRBJ2-3
V gene: TRBV4-1
CDR3 length: 17

CDR3 protein: CASSPTWTIQETQYF
CDR3 DNA: TGTGCCAGCTCACCTACCTGGACTATCCAAGAGACCCAGTACTTC
clone size: NA
D gene: NA
J gene: TRBJ2-5
V gene: TRBV18
CDR3 length: 15

CDR3 protein: CASSPPMGRSTDTQYF
CDR3 DNA: TGTGCCAGCTCACCACCTATGGGGCGGAGCACAGATACGCAGTATTTT
clone size: few
D gene: NA
J gene: TRBJ2-3
V gene: TRBV18
CDR3 length: 16

CDR3 protein: CSASLLFQGAKNIQYF
CDR3 DNA: TGCAGTGCTAGCCTTTTGTTTCAGGGGGCCAAAAACATTCAGTACTTC
clone size: NA
D gene: NA
J gene: TRBJ2-4
V gene: TRBV20-1
CDR3 length: 16

CDR3 protein: CASSRRGRELFF
CDR3 DNA: TGTGCCAGCAGTCGTAGGGGGAGGGAGCTGTTTTTT
clone size: NA
D gene: NA
J gene: TRBJ2-2
V gene: TRBV6-5
CDR3 length: 12

CDR3 protein: CASSPRQTPGADTQYF
CDR3 DNA: TGCGCCAGCAGCCCACGACAGACCCCCGGGGCAGATACGCAGTATTTT
clone size: few
D gene: NA
J gene: TRBJ2-3
V gene: TRBV4-1
CDR3 length: 16

CDR3 protein: CASSNGGGLYEQYF
CDR3 DNA: TGTGCCAGCAGCAACGGGGGGGGCTTGTACGAGCAGTACTTC
clone size: NA
D gene: TRBD2
J gene: TRBJ2-7
V gene: TRBV7-6
CDR3 length: 14

CDR3 protein: CASSPAVLAKNIQYF
CDR3 DNA: TGTGCCAGCAGCCCCGCAGTCCTAGCCAAAAACATTCAGTACTTC
clone size: NA
D gene: NA
J gene: TRBJ2-4
V gene: TRBV11-2
CDR3 length: 15

CDR3 protein: CASSPAGLANEQYF
CDR3 DNA: TGTGCCAGCAGCCCGGCGGGACTAGCGAACGAGCAGTACTTC
clone size: few
D gene: TRBD2
J gene: TRBJ2-7
V gene: TRBV7-3
CDR3 length: 14

CDR3 protein: CASSEGDRYEKLFF
CDR3 DNA: TGTGCCAGCAGTGAAGGGGACCGTTATGAAAAACTGTTTTTT
clone size: many
D gene: NA
J gene: TRBJ1-4
V gene: TRBV2
CDR3 length: 14

CDR3 protein: CASSAGTALAYNEQFF
CDR3 DNA: TGTGCCAGCAGCGCGGGGACAGCACTGGCCTACAATGAGCAGTTCTTC
clone size: NA
D gene: NA
J gene: TRBJ2-1
V gene: TRBV11-1
CDR3 length: 16

CDR3 protein: CASSLDRIYNSPLHF
CDR3 DNA: TGCGCCAGCAGCTTGGATCGGATCTATAATTCACCCCTCCACTTT
clone size: NA
D gene: NA
J gene: TRBJ1-6
V gene: TRBV5-1
CDR3 length: 15